Listed below are T cell receptor beta chains from one sample, sequenced in a study of human T cells and chemical hapten exposure. TCRdb re-derived calls from the RACE reads in MiXCR, one entry per CDR3 protein. Of 110,000 to 150,000 distinct CDR3 sequences in the sample, 10% to 15% were seen once. The sample was whole blood, taken in connection with sensitization to the hapten diphenylcyclopropenone (DPC). Receptors originate from a woman between 45 and 60 years old with alopecia areata. Some clones in this sample may be carry-over from other donors' samples. Each CDR3 is given with its conserved first and last residue. D genes are given only for firm matches. Not all rows give a size; the values are once, few, many and, for expanded clones, a class.

V	size	J	D	CDR3
TRBV6-5	few	TRBJ2-7	-	CASSWRGREGEQYF
TRBV27	many	TRBJ1-4	-	CASSLGGGPATNEKLFF
TRBV28	many	TRBJ2-2	-	CASIPRTKAGELFF
TRBV20-1	-	TRBJ2-1	-	CSAQGQPRGGSSYNEQFF
TRBV7-6	many	TRBJ2-3	-	CASSLAPSDTQYF
TRBV19	-	TRBJ1-4	-	CASRRQGSNEKLFF
TRBV2	-	TRBJ2-3	TRBD1	CASGGQGARTQYF
TRBV6-6	-	TRBJ2-6	TRBD1	CASSSGTGVRSGANVLTF
TRBV20-1	few	TRBJ1-6	-	CSAGRLDDSSPLHF
TRBV7-8	-	TRBJ2-3	-	CASKGQVDTQYF
TRBV27	few	TRBJ2-6	-	CASRTGQRSGANVLTF
TRBV14	many	TRBJ1-5	-	CASSLRNQPQHF
TRBV15	few	TRBJ2-1	-	CATSRDRGGNNEQFF
TRBV11-2	many	TRBJ2-7	TRBD2	CASSPLTSGLSYEQYF
TRBV6-5	many	TRBJ2-7	-	CASSYGVEQYF
TRBV20-1	-	TRBJ2-2	TRBD2	CSARSRMGGPTGELFF
TRBV28	few	TRBJ2-2	-	CASSRQATNTGELFF
TRBV18	few	TRBJ2-7	-	CASSPGVPAYYEQYF
TRBV20-1	many	TRBJ2-2	TRBD2	CSARGLRTSKDTGELFF
TRBV5-1	few	TRBJ2-3	-	CASSTTGWEDTQYF
TRBV21-1	many	TRBJ2-1	-	CASSKGGPVGNEQFF
TRBV3-1	-	TRBJ2-5	-	CASSQDKSGPETQYF
TRBV2	few	TRBJ2-3	TRBD2	CASSGETSGRDTQYF
TRBV7-9	few	TRBJ2-5	-	CASSLDTQETQYF
TRBV20-1	-	TRBJ2-7	TRBD2	CSARDPAGSSYEQYF
TRBV18	-	TRBJ2-2	-	CASSPRTDVGELFF
TRBV12-3/TRBV12-4	many	TRBJ2-7	-	CASTQSGTLGEQYF
TRBV29-1	few	TRBJ2-1	-	CSVEDGPAAHEQFF
TRBV2	few	TRBJ2-5	-	CASSDGSGTETQYF
TRBV7-6	few	TRBJ2-5	TRBD2	CASSSRLAGVQETQYF
TRBV6-2/TRBV6-3	many	TRBJ2-2	-	CAISGGLNTGELFF
TRBV20-1	-	TRBJ2-1	-	CSARDGAGLRNEQFF
TRBV25-1	-	TRBJ1-2	-	CASSDGQGNGYTF
TRBV4-3	-	TRBJ2-5	-	CASSQGTSSSETQYF
TRBV7-8	few	TRBJ1-3	-	CASSTTGSHTIYF
TRBV5-1	-	TRBJ2-1	-	CASSLVGTLDRSSYNEQFF
TRBV13	many	TRBJ2-6	-	CASSPAAPSGANVLTF
TRBV7-9	many	TRBJ1-1	-	CASNPNRDNTEAFF
TRBV6-1	many	TRBJ1-5	-	CASSVGAVNQPQHF
TRBV7-9	many	TRBJ1-1	-	CASSFVDSTTEAFF
TRBV9	few	TRBJ1-1	-	CASSGDLEGTEAFF
TRBV12-3/TRBV12-4	-	TRBJ1-5	-	CASSLGSRGGSNQPQHF
TRBV12-3/TRBV12-4	few	TRBJ1-5	TRBD1	CASSLSWQGDDQPQHF
TRBV14	many	TRBJ2-7	-	CASSPGGKPYEQYF
TRBV5-1	few	TRBJ1-4	-	CASSSGQGSGGEKLFF